This TCR beta chain was observed in a study of cytomegalovirus exposure and HLA in healthy donors. Study overall: Falling in the Caucasian-associated ancestry cluster were approximately 86% of under 450 genotyped donors. Findings of the study overall: For most TCR beta V segments, an earlier analysis put the productive rate at about 87% or about 30% of the time.

Healthy bone marrow donors formed the donor group. The germline V and J ends were trimmed by 1 base and 2 bases, with 11 bases remaining between them. This CDR3 spans 15 amino acids. Germline V gives CDR1 MGHRA, CDR2 YSYEKL. Both 60 Vbeta primers and 13 Jbeta primers went into the PCR. Here immunoSEQ multiplex PCR was the method, and the copy in TCRdb shows in-frame clones only, minus some. The sample holds more than 100,000 clones, around three quarters seen once. On this clone: The antigen remains unidentified.

The receptor was derived from a woman in her 40s in good health and CMV-seropositive. The chain is built from TRBV4-1 and TRBJ2-5; D is perhaps TRBD2 (5 bases). The sequenced sample consisted of PBMCs. CDR3 loop: CASSQAPAAQETQYF. The CDR3 DNA reads as TGCGCCAGCAGCCAAGCACCAGCGGCACAAGAGACCCAGTACTTC.